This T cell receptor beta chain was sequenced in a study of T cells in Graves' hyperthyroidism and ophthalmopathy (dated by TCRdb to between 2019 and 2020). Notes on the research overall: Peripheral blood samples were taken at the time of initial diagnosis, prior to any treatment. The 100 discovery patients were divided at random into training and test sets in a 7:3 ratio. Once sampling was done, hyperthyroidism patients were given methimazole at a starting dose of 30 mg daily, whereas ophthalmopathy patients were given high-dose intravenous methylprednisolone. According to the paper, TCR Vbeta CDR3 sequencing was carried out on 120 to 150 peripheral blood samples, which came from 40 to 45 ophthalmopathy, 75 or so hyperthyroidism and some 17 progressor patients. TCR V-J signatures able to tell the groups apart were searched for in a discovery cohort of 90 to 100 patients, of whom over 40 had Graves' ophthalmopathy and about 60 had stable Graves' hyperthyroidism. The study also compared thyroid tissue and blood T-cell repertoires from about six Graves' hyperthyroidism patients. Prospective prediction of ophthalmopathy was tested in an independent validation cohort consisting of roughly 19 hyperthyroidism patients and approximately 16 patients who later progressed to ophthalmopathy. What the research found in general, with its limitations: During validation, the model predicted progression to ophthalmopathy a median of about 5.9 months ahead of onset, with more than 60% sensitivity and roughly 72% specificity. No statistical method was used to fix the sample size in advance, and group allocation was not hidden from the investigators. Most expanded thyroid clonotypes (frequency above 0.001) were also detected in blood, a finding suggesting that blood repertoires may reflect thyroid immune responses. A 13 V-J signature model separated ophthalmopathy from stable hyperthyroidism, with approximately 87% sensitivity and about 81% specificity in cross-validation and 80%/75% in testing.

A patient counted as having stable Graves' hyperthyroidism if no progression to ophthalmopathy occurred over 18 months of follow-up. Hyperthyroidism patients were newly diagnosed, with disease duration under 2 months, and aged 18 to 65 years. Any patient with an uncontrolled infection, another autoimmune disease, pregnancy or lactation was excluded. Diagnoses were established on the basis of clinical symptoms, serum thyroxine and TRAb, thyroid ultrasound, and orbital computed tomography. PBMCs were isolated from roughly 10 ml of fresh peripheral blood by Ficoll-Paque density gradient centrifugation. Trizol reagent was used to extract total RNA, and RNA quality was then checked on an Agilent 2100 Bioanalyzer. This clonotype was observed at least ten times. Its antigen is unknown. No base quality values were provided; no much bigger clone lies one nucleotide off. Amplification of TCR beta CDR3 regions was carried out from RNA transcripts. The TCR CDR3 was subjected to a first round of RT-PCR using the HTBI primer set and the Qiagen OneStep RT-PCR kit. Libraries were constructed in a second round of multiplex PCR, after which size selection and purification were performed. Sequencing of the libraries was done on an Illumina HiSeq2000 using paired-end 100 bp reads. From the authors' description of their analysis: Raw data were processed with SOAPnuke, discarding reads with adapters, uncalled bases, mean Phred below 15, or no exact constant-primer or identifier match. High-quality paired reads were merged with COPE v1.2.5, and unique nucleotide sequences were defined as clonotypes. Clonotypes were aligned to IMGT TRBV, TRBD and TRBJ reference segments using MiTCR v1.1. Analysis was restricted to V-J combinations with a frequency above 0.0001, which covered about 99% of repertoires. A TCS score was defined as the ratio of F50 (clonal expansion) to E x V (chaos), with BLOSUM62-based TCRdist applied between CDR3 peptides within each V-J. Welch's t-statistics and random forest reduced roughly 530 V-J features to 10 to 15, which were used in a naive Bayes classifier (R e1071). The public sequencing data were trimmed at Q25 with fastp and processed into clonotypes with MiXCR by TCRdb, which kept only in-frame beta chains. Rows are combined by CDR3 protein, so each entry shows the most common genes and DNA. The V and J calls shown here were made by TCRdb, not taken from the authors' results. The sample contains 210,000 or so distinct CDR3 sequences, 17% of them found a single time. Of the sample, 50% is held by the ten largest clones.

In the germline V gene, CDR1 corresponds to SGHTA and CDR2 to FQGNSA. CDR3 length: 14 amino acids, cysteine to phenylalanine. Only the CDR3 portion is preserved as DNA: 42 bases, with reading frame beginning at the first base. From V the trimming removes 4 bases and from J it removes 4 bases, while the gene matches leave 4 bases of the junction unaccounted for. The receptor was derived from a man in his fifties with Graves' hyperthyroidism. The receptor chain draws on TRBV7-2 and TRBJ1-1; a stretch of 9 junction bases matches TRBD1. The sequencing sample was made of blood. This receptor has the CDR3 CASSSLGQGTEAFF. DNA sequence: TGTGCCAGCAGCTCCCTGGGACAGGGCACTGAAGCTTTCTTT.